This T cell receptor beta chain was obtained from a study of cytomegalovirus exposure and HLA in healthy donors. Study as a whole: An earlier analysis identified 117 million unique TCR beta sequences in 150 million to 200 million T cells.

Study-wide findings and caveats: Per a prior analysis, the majority of TCR beta V segments were productive roughly 90% or roughly 30% of the time. The authors listed 150 or so TCR beta chains as cytomegalovirus-associated.

Details on this clone: What it binds is not known.

Although they were nominally healthy when sampled, donors likely had unrecorded immune exposures. Germline lookup yields CDR1 MNHEY and CDR2 SVGAGI. Trimming took 5 bases from V and 4 from J; bases not matched to a gene: 4. The CDR3 runs to 13 residues. In the PCR, 60 Vbeta and 13 Jbeta primers were used. The table came from immunoSEQ multiplex PCR; TCRdb's copy has only in-frame clones and leaves some out. Of about 170,000 clones listed, 80% are singletons. The source material was PBMCs. The sequence came from a male donor in good health and CMV-seronegative. V and J are TRBV6-5 and TRBJ1-2, with 7 bases lining up with TRBD1. DNA of the CDR3: TGTGCCAGCAGTCCGACAGGGACCTATGGCTACACCTTC. Amino acid sequence: CASSPTGTYGYTF.